This T cell receptor (beta chain) was sequenced during a study of shared clonotypes between healthy human individuals. About the study: Three CD4 naive, three CD4 memory, two CD8 naive and one CD8 memory plate were used per donor. Study-level findings and limits: The generation probabilities recorded for non-shared clonotypes fell below those of clonotypes shared by all four donors.

Produced via immunoSEQ multiplex PCR; TCRdb's table is partial and in-frame only. The profile shows more than 2 million clones, around 93% of them singletons. This CDR3 is built from 18 residues. Trimming cost V 1 base and J 6 bases; bases outside gene matches: 8. Germline V CDR1 and CDR2: SGHTA, FQGNSA. As defined, naive CD8 cells were CD45RO-negative and positively selected for CCR7, with terminally differentiated effector memory CD45RA+ cells excluded. Comments on this clone: The antigen remains unidentified.

The chain links TRBV7-2 to TRBJ2-4; 14 positions match TRBD2. The sample comprised naive CD8+ T cells from PBMCs. The source is a young man in good health. Some clones in this sample may be carry-over from other donors' samples. The CDR3 DNA reads TGTGCCAGCAGCTTAGTTTCAGGACTAGCGGGAGGCGGAAACATTCAGTACTTC. Its translation: CASSLVSGLAGGGNIQYF. The full variable domain, with the rest looked up from reference TRBV7-2 and TRBJ2-4, is GAGVSQSPSNKVTEKGKDVELRCDPISGHTALYWYRQSLGQGLEFLIYFQGNSAPDKSGLPSDRFSAERTGGSVSTLTIQRTQQEDSAVYLCASSLVSGLAGGGNIQYFGAGTRLSVL.